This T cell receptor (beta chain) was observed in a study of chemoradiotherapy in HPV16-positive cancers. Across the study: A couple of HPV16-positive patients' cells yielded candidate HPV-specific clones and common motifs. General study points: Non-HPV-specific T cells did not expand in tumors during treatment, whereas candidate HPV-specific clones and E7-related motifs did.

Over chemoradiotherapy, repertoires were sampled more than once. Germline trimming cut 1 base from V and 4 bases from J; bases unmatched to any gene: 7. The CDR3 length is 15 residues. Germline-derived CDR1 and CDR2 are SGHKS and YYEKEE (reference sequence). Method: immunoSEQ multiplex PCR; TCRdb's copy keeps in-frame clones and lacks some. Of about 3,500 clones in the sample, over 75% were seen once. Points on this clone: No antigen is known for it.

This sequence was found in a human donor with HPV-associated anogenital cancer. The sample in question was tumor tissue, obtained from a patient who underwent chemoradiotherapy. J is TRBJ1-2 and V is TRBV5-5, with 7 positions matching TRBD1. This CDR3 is CASSLSTGMIYGYTF. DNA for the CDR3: TGTGCCAGCAGCTTGTCGACAGGGATGATCTATGGCTACACCTTC.